Detailed here is one T cell receptor (beta chain). Clones were sequenced by immunoSEQ multiplex PCR, and TCRdb holds only the in-frame ones, with some missing. The sample lists 46,000 or so clones; about three quarters were seen once. The data originate from a study of PD-1 blockade in classical Hodgkin lymphoma. Whole-study context: Treatment was intravenous nivolumab, 3 mg/kg every 2 weeks, until progression.

Each of the patients experienced relapse following autologous stem cell transplantation, and their brentuximab vedotin exposure differed. Germline V lookup: CDR1 SQVTM, CDR2 ANQGSEA. V was shortened by 7 bases and J by 9 bases, with 9 bases between the two germline ends. This CDR3 has 9 amino acids. The clonotype was recovered from a human donor with classical Hodgkin lymphoma. The genes are TRBV29-1 and TRBJ1-1, with D maybe TRBD1 (5 bases). Here the sequenced sample was peripheral blood mononuclear cells (PBMCs), taken at baseline. The CDR3 coding sequence is TGCAGCGCTGACAGCAAAGCTTTCTTT. As protein: CSADSKAFF.